The 29 T cell receptor beta chains reported below all come from one sample, sequenced in a study of CD8 T cells in ankylosing spondylitis. TCRdb used MiXCR to reprocess the 5' RACE reads, holding one entry per CDR3 protein. The data contain fewer than 500,000 distinct CDR3 sequences, roughly a quarter of them singletons. These receptors have no identified antigens. The study's findings and limits: Ankylosing spondylitis blood appeared to be characterized by a TCR beta motif of 8 or 9 highly homologous variants.

Sequenced: blood, either unsorted or a sorted T cell fraction (not recorded which). These receptors originate from a male donor with ankylosing spondylitis.

The rearrangement joins TRBV15 to TRBJ2-1; D is unresolved. The V end was cut by 5 bases, the J end by 0 bases, with 11 bases between. Germline V gives CDR1 LNHNV, CDR2 YYDKDF (reference sequence). This CDR3 contains 15 residues. CDR3 sequence reads: CATSPGRSSYNEQFF. The CDR3 DNA follows: TGTGCCACCAGCCCGGGCCGGAGCTCCTACAATGAGCAGTTCTTC.

This clonotype was recorded a few times. The gene calls are TRBV5-1 and TRBJ2-5; 8 positions match TRBD1. Germline CDR1 reads SGHRS; CDR2 reads YFSETQ. V shed 1 base and J 5 bases; nucleotides not matched to a gene: 4. CDR3 length: 14 residues. CDR3 nucleotides: TGCGCCAGCAGCTTGCGACAGGGGAGGGAGACCCAGTACTTC. Translated: CASSLRQGRETQYF.

The chain is built from TRBV12-3 or TRBV12-4 and TRBJ1-3; a possible D gene is TRBD1 (5 bases). The CDR3 covers 15 residues. V gave up 3 bases and J gave up 0 bases, with 9 bases separating them. CDR3: CASSLRGLSGNTIYF. The CDR3 DNA reads TGTGCCAGCAGTTTGAGGGGACTCTCTGGAAACACCATATATTTT.

The chain carries TRBV7-6 and TRBJ2-1; D is perhaps TRBD1 (6 bases). From germline, CDR1 is SGHVS and CDR2 FNYEAQ. V lost 5 bases and J lost 6, with 17 bases in between. The CDR3 is 15 residues long. The CDR3 nucleotides are TGTGCCAGCAGCCGAGTCGGGGACATGGGCAATGAGCAGTTCTTC. It encodes CASSRVGDMGNEQFF.

This clonotype has ten or more counts. This chain's CDR3 is CASSWGGTDTQYF. The CDR3 nucleotides read TGTGCCAGCAGCTGGGGAGGCACAGATACGCAGTATTTT. V is TRBV7-2 and J is TRBJ2-3; D is possibly TRBD2 (5 bases). The germline V and J ends were trimmed by 4 bases and 1 base, with 6 bases remaining between them. Germline V gene data show CDR1 as SGHTA and CDR2 as FQGNSA. The CDR3 runs to 13 residues.

This chain uses TRBV12-3 or TRBV12-4 with TRBJ2-4; possible D gene TRBD2, 5 bases. The CDR3 runs 18 residues. V shed 3 bases and J shed 0 bases, with 18 bases lying between them. The CDR3 reads CASSFGQVTTLAKNIQYF. The CDR3 DNA reads TGTGCCAGCAGTTTTGGGCAGGTGACTACTCTAGCCAAAAACATTCAGTACTTC.

This sequence joins TRBV30 and TRBJ1-4; D not certain. The CDR3 covers 14 residues. Germline values: CDR1 GTSNPN, CDR2 SVGIG (reference sequence). V was cut by 0 bases and J by 7 bases, with 12 bases left in between. DNA of the CDR3: TGTGCCTGGAGTGTAGGTGCGGCAGGTGAAAAACTGTTTTTT. Translated: CAWSVGAAGEKLFF. The variable domain in full, with the rest retrieved from reference TRBV30 and TRBJ1-4, is SQTIHQWPATLVQPVGSPLSLECTVEGTSNPNLYWYRQAAGRGLQLLFYSVGIGQISSEVPQNLSASRPQDRQFILSSKKLLLSDSGFYLCAWSVGAAGEKLFFGSGTQLSVL.

The sample holds many counts of this clonotype. The chain recombines TRBV11-2 with TRBJ2-2; a possible D gene is TRBD1 (7 bases). Trimming stripped 5 bases from V and 4 bases from J, with 14 bases between. The CDR3 is made up of 15 amino acids. Per the germline V gene, CDR1 is SGHAT and CDR2 is FQNNGV. CDR3 DNA sequence: TGTGCCAGCAGCCCGAACAGGGGAGGCACCGGGGAGCTGTTTTTT. Amino acids: CASSPNRGGTGELFF.

This chain links TRBV10-3 with TRBJ2-1; the match to TRBD2 covers 7 bases. The germline V gene encodes CDR1 ENHRY and CDR2 SYGVKD. This CDR3 is 14 amino acids long. Trimming took 4 bases from V and 7 from J; bases not matched to a gene: 7. CDR3 protein: CAISVGGRDNEQFF. CDR3 nucleotides: TGTGCCATCAGTGTGGGAGGGCGGGATAATGAGCAGTTCTTC.

This clonotype was recorded at least ten times. The chain joins TRBV29-1 to TRBJ2-5; 7 bases align to TRBD2. This CDR3 spans 14 amino acids. V lost 5 bases to trimming and J lost 4 bases; unmatched junction nucleotides: 10. In germline, CDR1 is SQVTM, CDR2 ANQGSEA. CDR3: CSVHDSSGGETQYF. CDR3 nucleotide sequence: TGCAGCGTTCACGATTCGTCGGGAGGAGAGACCCAGTACTTC.

The chain carries TRBV5-1 and TRBJ2-2, with 8 bases that match TRBD2. The germline gives CDR1 SGHRS, CDR2 YFSETQ. V dropped 6 bases and J dropped 5; count of bases not matched to a gene: 12. The CDR3 is made up of 16 amino acids. Here the CDR3 DNA reads TGCGCCAGCACTCGGGTATGGACTAGCAATACCGGGGAGCTGTTTTTT. Encoded protein: CASTRVWTSNTGELFF. The full variable domain, with the rest looked up from reference TRBV5-1 and TRBJ2-2, is KAGVTQTPRYLIKTRGQQVTLSCSPISGHRSVSWYQQTPGQGLQFLFEYFSETQRNKGNFPGRFSGRQFSNSRSEMNVSTLELGDSALYLCASTRVWTSNTGELFFGEGSRLTVL.

This clonotype was observed a handful of times. V is TRBV29-1 and J is TRBJ2-5, with TRBD2 matching over 7 bases. V was clipped by 6 bases and J by 5 bases; unmatched bases: 9. In germline, CDR1 is SQVTM, CDR2 ANQGSEA. The CDR3 is 13 residues long. The CDR3: CSVGTSVGETQYF. Written as DNA, the CDR3 is TGCAGCGTGGGTACTAGCGTCGGGGAGACCCAGTACTTC.

This clonotype was detected a few times. This sequence joins TRBV10-3 and TRBJ2-1; 10 nucleotides match TRBD2. Germline CDR1 and CDR2: ENHRY and SYGVKD. V shed 4 bases, J shed 0 bases, and the junction held 3 bases outside the gene matches. This CDR3 contains 16 residues. The CDR3 DNA sequence: TGTGCCATCAGTGGGACTAGCGGAAGCTCCTACAATGAGCAGTTCTTC. Amino acids: CAISGTSGSSYNEQFF.

This clonotype turned up a few times. This chain connects TRBV7-2 to TRBJ2-1; D ambiguous. This CDR3 contains 12 residues. Germline loops: CDR1 SGHTA, CDR2 FQGNSA. The V and J ends lost 2 bases and 9 bases respectively, with 8 bases between them. The chain's CDR3 is CASSLIPAEQFF. As DNA, the CDR3 is TGTGCCAGCAGCTTAATCCCGGCTGAGCAGTTCTTC. Using reference TRBV7-2 and TRBJ2-1 for the parts outside the CDR3, the full variable domain is GAGVSQSPSNKVTEKGKDVELRCDPISGHTALYWYRQSLGQGLEFLIYFQGNSAPDKSGLPSDRFSAERTGGSVSTLTIQRTQQEDSAVYLCASSLIPAEQFFGPGTRLTVL.

J is TRBJ2-1 and V is TRBV11-3; D may be TRBD1 or TRBD2 (5 bases each). CDR1 is SGHNT, CDR2 YENEEA, per germline. The ends were cut back, 3 bases at V and 9 bases at J, with 12 bases in the middle. The CDR3 runs to 13 residues. DNA for the CDR3: TGTGCCAGCAGCTTTCAGGGCGAGGGTGAGCAGTTCTTC. Amino acids: CASSFQGEGEQFF. Full variable domain (rest looked up from reference TRBV11-3 and TRBJ2-1): EAGVVQSPRYKIIEKKQPVAFWCNPISGHNTLYWYLQNLGQGPELLIRYENEEAVDDSQLPKDRFSAERLKGVDSTLKIQPAELGDSAVYLCASSFQGEGEQFFGPGTRLTVL.

This clonotype turned up a few times. The V gene is TRBV19, the J gene TRBJ1-2; no clear D gene. This CDR3 contains 13 residues. Deletions cut 3 bases from V and 2 bases from J, with 7 bases between. Germline assignment: CDR1 LNHDA and CDR2 SQIVND (reference sequence). The CDR3 spells CASSIPENYGYTF. The CDR3 region has the DNA TGTGCCAGTAGTATCCCCGAGAACTATGGCTACACCTTC.

The chain employs TRBV20-1 and TRBJ2-4, with 8 positions matching TRBD2. The germline CDR1 and CDR2 sequences are DFQATT and SNEGSKA (reference sequence). CDR3 length: 17 residues. Trimming at V came to 0 bases and at J to 7 bases, leaving 14 bases not matched to a gene. The CDR3 reads CSARDHIGAGGTNIQYF. The CDR3 bases are TGCAGTGCTAGAGATCATATTGGGGCGGGAGGTACGAACATTCAGTACTTC.

The chain is built from TRBV7-2 and TRBJ2-3, with 15 bases that match TRBD2. The CDR3 runs to 14 residues. The V and J ends lost 5 bases and 9 bases, in that order; junction bases with no gene match: 3. CDR1 is SGHTA, CDR2 FQGNSA, per germline. CDR3 sequence: CASSGTSGRWTQYF. CDR3 bases: TGTGCCAGCAGCGGGACTAGCGGGAGGTGGACGCAGTATTTT.

This clonotype has more than one count but fewer than ten. CDR3 in DNA: TGTGCCAGCAGCTTGAACAACGTTCCTACCCCGGGTTCCTACAATGAGCAGTTCTTC. Protein product: CASSLNNVPTPGSYNEQFF. The chain recombines TRBV11-1 with TRBJ2-1; no clear D. The germline CDR1 and CDR2 sequences are SGHAT and FQDESV (reference sequence). Trimming stripped 3 bases from V and 1 base from J, with 22 bases between. This CDR3 is built from 19 residues.

The chain uses TRBV20-1 and TRBJ1-1; D not certain. The V end lost 0 bases, the J end lost 1 base, and 6 bases lay between the germline ends. Germline-derived CDR1 and CDR2 are DFQATT and SNEGSKA (reference sequence). The length of the CDR3 is 13 residues. The CDR3 sequence is CSAREVSNTEAFF. The CDR3 DNA sequence: TGCAGTGCTAGAGAGGTGTCGAACACTGAAGCTTTCTTT.

This rearrangement joins TRBV9 to TRBJ1-1; no definite D call. CDR1 SGDLS and CDR2 YYNGEE come from the germline V gene. The V end lost 3 bases, the J end lost 4 bases, and 10 bases lay between the germline ends. The CDR3 runs 13 residues. Here the CDR3 reads CASSGWRFTEAFF. Here the CDR3 DNA reads TGTGCCAGCAGCGGGTGGAGGTTCACTGAAGCTTTCTTT.

This clonotype appeared a few times. This chain links TRBV20-1 with TRBJ2-4, with 7 nucleotides matching TRBD1. Trimming took 2 bases from V and 6 from J; bases not matched to a gene: 4. Germline-derived CDR1 and CDR2 are DFQATT and SNEGSKA (reference sequence). The CDR3 is 13 residues long. This CDR3 reads CSARQGVTNIQYF. The CDR3 DNA reads TGCAGTGCTAGACAGGGGGTAACAAACATTCAGTACTTC.

A single count supports this clonotype. V is TRBV7-2 and J is TRBJ2-7; tentative D call: TRBD2 (5 bases). There are 15 residues in the CDR3. The V and J ends lost 2 bases and 0 bases respectively, with 11 bases between them. Per germline, CDR1 SGHTA and CDR2 FQGNSA. CDR3 nucleotide sequence: TGTGCCAGCAGCTTACCCCACGGGGTCTCCTACGAGCAGTACTTC. Protein product: CASSLPHGVSYEQYF.

Only a few counts were recorded for this clonotype. The genes are TRBV10-3 and TRBJ2-7, with D maybe TRBD1 (6 bases). Germline loops: CDR1 ENHRY, CDR2 SYGVKD. The germline V and J ends were trimmed by 7 bases and 3 bases, with 22 bases remaining between them. This CDR3 has 16 amino acids. CDR3 bases: TGTGCCATCACCGACCCGACCCGGGGACATAACTACGAGCAGTACTTC. Translating it yields CAITDPTRGHNYEQYF.

In this sample, this clonotype turned up a few times. The chain recombines TRBV20-1 with TRBJ2-1, with 7 positions matching TRBD1. The CDR3 sequence is 15 residues long. Germline lookup yields CDR1 DFQATT and CDR2 SNEGSKA (reference sequence). Losses at the gene ends were 1 base for V and 0 bases for J; bases not matched to a gene: 3. The CDR3 reads CSARGRQGSYNEQFF. CDR3 coding DNA: TGCAGTGCTAGAGGGAGACAGGGCTCCTACAATGAGCAGTTCTTC.

This clonotype was picked up one time. The chain couples TRBV19 to TRBJ2-1, with 9 positions matching TRBD2. Germline CDR1 reads LNHDA; CDR2 reads SQIVND (reference sequence). The CDR3 totals 16 residues. The ends lost 6 bases at V and 1 base at J; junction bases unmatched: 7. The CDR3 region is CASRGGRAGSYNEQFF. CDR3 DNA: TGTGCCAGTAGAGGCGGGAGGGCCGGTTCCTACAATGAGCAGTTCTTC.

This clonotype was counted a few times. The rearrangement joins TRBV20-1 to TRBJ1-2, with 7 positions matching TRBD1. The V segment lost 6 bases and the J segment 7 bases; nucleotides outside the gene matches: 11. The germline V gene has CDR1 DFQATT and CDR2 SNEGSKA (reference sequence). The CDR3 has 13 amino acids. CDR3 coding DNA: TGCAGTGCCCGCGAGGAGGGGGCGGTTGGCTACACCTTC. Translated, it gives CSAREEGAVGYTF.

As concerns this clonotype: Because it lacks the conserved phenylalanine or tryptophan at the end, this CDR3 is likely a read error. The chain recombines TRBV6-1 with TRBJ1-2; 7 bases line up with TRBD1. Germline loops: CDR1 MNHNS, CDR2 SASEGT. The CDR3 totals 18 residues. V lost 0 bases and J lost 3; bases outside the gene matches: 13. The CDR3 reads CASSEAGGGTAVDYGYTL. Written as DNA, the CDR3 is TGTGCCAGCAGTGAAGCGGGGGGTGGGACAGCTGTGGACTATGGCTACACCCTC.

This clonotype was seen more than once but under ten times. The chain joins TRBV5-1 to TRBJ2-7, with TRBD1 matching 7 bases. V gave up 3 bases and J gave up 0 bases; unmatched junction bases: 18. This CDR3 has 19 amino acids. Germline CDR1 reads SGHRS; CDR2 reads YFSETQ. CDR3 in amino acids: CASSSDRAGKRDFSYEQYV. The CDR3 DNA reads as TGCGCCAGCAGCTCTGACAGGGCAGGGAAGCGCGATTTCTCCTACGAGCAGTACGTC.